A selection of T cell receptor beta chains follows, all from one sample in a study of persistence of HIV-infected CD4 T cells. Antigens of these TCRs are unknown. TCRdb's table, derived via immunoSEQ multiplex PCR, lists solely in-frame clones and lacks some. The data contain approximately 45,000 clones, roughly nine tenths of them singletons. The source material was CD4+ T cells sorted from PBMCs after approximately 20-hour stimulation, sampled from a patient who received antiretroviral therapy. These receptors were taken from an adult woman with HIV who was CMV-seropositive. The CDR3 runs from the conserved cysteine through the conserved F or W. The D gene is left open where the match is weak. Rows may omit the clone size; those that give it use once, few, many or a size class.

length: 13; V: TRBV12-3/TRBV12-4; J: TRBJ1-2; size: .; D: .; CDR3: CASRDRGRDGYTF; DNA: TGTGCCAGCAGGGACAGAGGGCGCGATGGCTACACCTTC
length: 16; V: TRBV30; J: TRBJ1-5; size: once; D: TRBD1; CDR3: CAWSGRVQGASQPQHF; DNA: TGTGCCTGGAGTGGACGGGTCCAGGGGGCGAGTCAGCCCCAGCATTTT
length: 13; V: TRBV7-2; J: TRBJ2-5; size: .; D: .; CDR3: CASSPGPGETQYF; DNA: TGTGCCAGCAGCCCGGGACCCGGTGAGACCCAGTACTTC
length: 15; V: TRBV24-1; J: TRBJ2-1; size: .; D: .; CDR3: CATSRPGVSYNEQFF; DNA: TGTGCCACCAGCAGGCCCGGGGTCTCCTACAATGAGCAGTTCTTC
length: 12; V: TRBV5-4; J: TRBJ2-2; size: .; D: .; CDR3: CASSFVGGELFF; DNA: TGTGCCAGCAGCTTCGTGGGGGGGGAGCTGTTTTTT
length: 14; V: TRBV3-1/TRBV3-2; J: TRBJ1-2; size: once; D: TRBD1; CDR3: CASSQGGQGEGYTF; DNA: TGTGCCAGCAGCCAAGGGGGACAGGGGGAAGGCTACACCTTC
length: 13; V: TRBV11-3; J: TRBJ2-5; size: .; D: TRBD1; CDR3: CASSPPGGETQYF; DNA: TGTGCCAGCAGCCCCCCAGGGGGAGAGACCCAGTACTTC
length: 14; V: TRBV19; J: TRBJ2-2; size: .; D: TRBD1; CDR3: CASIKGADTGELFF; DNA: TGTGCCAGTATTAAGGGGGCGGACACCGGGGAGCTGTTTTTT
length: 15; V: TRBV5-1; J: TRBJ2-1; size: .; D: TRBD2; CDR3: CASSLATSGFNEQFF; DNA: TGCGCCAGCAGCTTGGCCACTAGCGGTTTCAATGAGCAGTTCTTC
length: 13; V: TRBV5-4; J: TRBJ1-2; size: .; D: .; CDR3: CASSLYGGDGYTF; DNA: TGTGCCAGCAGCTTGTACGGGGGCGATGGCTACACCTTC
length: 15; V: TRBV4-2; J: TRBJ1-1; size: .; D: .; CDR3: CASSQDWAGNTEAFF; DNA: TGTGCCAGCAGCCAAGATTGGGCCGGGAACACTGAAGCTTTCTTT
length: 14; V: TRBV30; J: TRBJ2-1; size: .; D: .; CDR3: CAWTGGGGGNEQFF; DNA: TGTGCCTGGACTGGAGGGGGGGGAGGGAATGAGCAGTTCTTC
length: 14; V: TRBV2; J: TRBJ2-2; size: .; D: .; CDR3: CASRRTANTGELFF; DNA: TGTGCCAGCAGGAGGACGGCTAACACCGGGGAGCTGTTTTTT
length: 16; V: TRBV5-1; J: TRBJ2-2; size: .; D: TRBD1; CDR3: CASSQQGAANTGELFF; DNA: TGCGCCAGCAGCCAGCAGGGGGCGGCGAACACCGGGGAGCTGTTTTTT
length: 13; V: TRBV24-1; J: TRBJ1-1; size: few; D: TRBD1; CDR3: CATSRDRDSEAFF; DNA: TGTGCCACCAGTAGGGACAGGGACTCTGAAGCTTTCTTT
length: 15; V: TRBV19; J: TRBJ1-5; size: .; D: TRBD1; CDR3: CASSSQGTGVQPQHF; DNA: TGTGCCAGTAGTTCCCAAGGGACAGGAGTTCAGCCCCAGCATTTT
length: 15; V: TRBV16; J: TRBJ1-1; size: few; D: TRBD1; CDR3: CASSPRQGMNTEAFF; DNA: TGTGCCAGCAGCCCGAGACAGGGCATGAACACTGAAGCTTTCTTT
length: 12; V: TRBV29-1; J: TRBJ2-1; size: .; D: .; CDR3: CSVDDSYNEQFF; DNA: TGCAGCGTTGACGACAGTTACAATGAGCAGTTCTTC
length: 14; V: TRBV5-1; J: TRBJ1-5; size: .; D: .; CDR3: CASSFRGGNQPQHF; DNA: TGCGCCAGCAGTTTTCGAGGGGGAAATCAGCCCCAGCATTTT
length: 14; V: TRBV5-1; J: TRBJ1-5; size: once; D: .; CDR3: CASSLGNPNQPQHF; DNA: TGCGCCAGCAGCTTGGGGAATCCAAATCAGCCCCAGCATTTT
length: 11; V: TRBV18; J: TRBJ2-1; size: .; D: .; CDR3: CASSPQNEQFF; DNA: TGTGCCAGCTCACCCCAGAATGAGCAGTTCTTC
length: 15; V: TRBV28; J: TRBJ1-1; size: .; D: .; CDR3: CASTRASVFRTEAFF; DNA: TGTGCCAGCACCCGGGCTTCGGTTTTCAGGACTGAAGCTTTCTTT
length: 13; V: TRBV12-3/TRBV12-4; J: TRBJ1-2; size: .; D: TRBD1; CDR3: CASTRGQVYGYTF; DNA: TGTGCCAGCACCAGAGGACAGGTCTATGGCTACACCTTC
length: 12; V: TRBV19; J: TRBJ1-1; size: .; D: .; CDR3: CASSRPNTEAFF; DNA: TGTGCCAGTAGCCGACCGAACACTGAAGCTTTCTTT
length: 13; V: TRBV27; J: TRBJ1-1; size: .; D: .; CDR3: CASSLVRGGEAFF; DNA: TGTGCCAGCAGTTTAGTTAGGGGAGGGGAGGCTTTCTTT
length: 15; V: TRBV7-2; J: TRBJ2-1; size: .; D: TRBD2; CDR3: CASSESSGGVNEQFF; DNA: TGTGCCAGCAGCGAGTCTAGCGGGGGGGTCAATGAGCAGTTCTTC
length: 14; V: TRBV7-8; J: TRBJ2-1; size: .; D: .; CDR3: CASSLPQGWNEQFF; DNA: TGTGCCAGCAGCTTACCTCAGGGATGGAATGAGCAGTTCTTC
length: 15; V: TRBV19; J: TRBJ2-3; size: .; D: .; CDR3: CASSSGRLETDTQYF; DNA: TGTGCCAGTAGTTCAGGGAGGCTGGAAACAGATACGCAGTATTTT
length: 13; V: TRBV24-1; J: TRBJ1-5; size: once; D: .; CDR3: CATSDGGAEPQHF; DNA: TGTGCCACCAGTGATGGGGGCGCGGAGCCCCAGCATTTT
length: 14; V: TRBV3-1/TRBV3-2; J: TRBJ1-2; size: few; D: TRBD1; CDR3: CASSQGEGARGYTF; DNA: TGTGCCAGCAGCCAAGGCGAGGGGGCTAGAGGCTACACCTTC
length: 15; V: TRBV6-2/TRBV6-3; J: TRBJ1-2; size: .; D: .; CDR3: CASSDLPPLIYGYTF; DNA: TGTGCCAGCAGTGACCTCCCACCTTTGATCTATGGCTACACCTTC
length: 14; V: TRBV5-1; J: TRBJ1-2; size: .; D: .; CDR3: CASSLDARPGGYTF; DNA: TGCGCCAGCAGCTTGGACGCCCGCCCGGGGGGCTACACCTTC
length: 11; V: TRBV20-1; J: TRBJ1-2; size: .; D: .; CDR3: CSAPQHYGYTF; DNA: TGCAGTGCTCCACAGCACTATGGCTACACCTTC
length: 16; V: TRBV24-1; J: TRBJ2-4; size: .; D: .; CDR3: CATSDPGREAKNIQYF; DNA: TGTGCCACCAGTGACCCGGGACGGGAAGCCAAAAACATTCAGTACTTC
length: 16; V: TRBV3-1/TRBV3-2; J: TRBJ2-3; size: .; D: TRBD2; CDR3: CASSLLAGGPTDTQYF; DNA: TGTGCCAGCAGCCTGCTAGCGGGGGGGCCAACAGATACGCAGTATTTT
length: 13; V: TRBV19; J: TRBJ2-5; size: .; D: .; CDR3: CASSGRGQETQYF; DNA: TGTGCCAGTAGTGGTAGGGGTCAAGAGACCCAGTACTTC
length: 13; V: TRBV19; J: TRBJ1-1; size: .; D: TRBD1; CDR3: CASRGTGVTEAFF; DNA: TGTGCCAGTAGGGGGACAGGTGTCACTGAAGCTTTCTTT
length: 15; V: TRBV11-3; J: TRBJ2-2; size: once; D: TRBD2; CDR3: CASSSGLTNTGELFF; DNA: TGTGCCAGCAGCTCGGGACTAACGAACACCGGGGAGCTGTTTTTT
length: 12; V: TRBV6-5; J: TRBJ1-1; size: .; D: .; CDR3: CASSRAGTEAFF; DNA: TGTGCCAGCAGTCGAGCTGGCACTGAAGCTTTCTTT
length: 13; V: TRBV5-4; J: TRBJ1-2; size: .; D: TRBD1; CDR3: CASSPDREYGYTF; DNA: TGTGCCAGCAGCCCGGACAGGGAGTATGGCTACACCTTC
length: 16; V: TRBV25-1; J: TRBJ1-1; size: .; D: .; CDR3: CASLPAVRLDYTEAFF; DNA: TGTGCCAGCCTCCCGGCGGTTAGATTGGATTACACTGAAGCTTTCTTT
length: 15; V: TRBV9; J: TRBJ1-1; size: .; D: .; CDR3: CASSSGTLGATEAFF; DNA: TGTGCCAGCAGCTCAGGAACCCTTGGGGCCACTGAAGCTTTCTTT
length: 14; V: TRBV10-3; J: TRBJ2-3; size: once; D: TRBD1; CDR3: CAIGQGGSTDTQYF; DNA: TGTGCCATCGGACAGGGCGGTAGCACAGATACGCAGTATTTT
length: 15; V: TRBV14; J: TRBJ2-3; size: .; D: .; CDR3: CASSQGTESTDTQYF; DNA: TGTGCCAGCAGCCAAGGGACAGAGAGCACAGATACGCAGTATTTT
length: 14; V: TRBV19; J: TRBJ1-2; size: .; D: .; CDR3: CASSTRTANYGYTF; DNA: TGTGCCAGTAGTACCCGAACAGCTAACTATGGCTACACCTTC
length: 14; V: TRBV7-3; J: TRBJ2-2; size: once; D: .; CDR3: CASSSRTGPGELFF; DNA: TGTGCCAGCAGCTCCCGGACTGGGCCCGGGGAGCTGTTTTTT
length: 13; V: TRBV30; J: TRBJ2-3; size: .; D: TRBD2; CDR3: CAWRLAGTDTQYF; DNA: TGTGCCTGGAGGCTAGCGGGCACAGATACGCAGTATTTT
length: 13; V: TRBV12-3/TRBV12-4; J: TRBJ1-6; size: .; D: .; CDR3: CASSPGGSSPLHF; DNA: TGTGCCAGCAGTCCGGGGGGCTCTTCACCCCTCCACTTT
length: 12; V: TRBV15; J: TRBJ2-5; size: .; D: .; CDR3: CATSRRDRAQYF; DNA: TGTGCCACCAGCAGGAGGGATCGGGCCCAGTACTTC
length: 14; V: TRBV5-1; J: TRBJ2-7; size: .; D: TRBD1; CDR3: CASSWATGDYEQYF; DNA: TGCGCCAGCAGCTGGGCGACAGGGGACTACGAGCAGTACTTC
length: 14; V: TRBV19; J: TRBJ1-2; size: .; D: .; CDR3: CASSPYRDGYGYTF; DNA: TGTGCCAGTAGTCCTTACCGGGACGGATATGGCTACACCTTC